This T cell receptor beta chain was identified during a study of post-analysis software for immune sequencing data. General study findings and limits: Same-batch preparations were strongly co-clustered by F measure. Patients had higher frequencies than controls of about five TRBV segments, including TRBV5-6, TRBV5-1 and TRBV20-1. Normalized Chao1 diversity in multiple sclerosis patients fell significantly below that of controls.

Notes on this clonotype: Its antigen is unknown.

TCR beta cDNA libraries had unique molecular identifiers. T cells numbering about 0.85 to 11 million gave rise to roughly 0.5 million cDNA molecules. TCRdb redid the calling of the PCR reads with MiXCR, one entry per CDR3 protein. Of some 890,000 distinct CDR3 sequences in the sample, about 53% were seen once. The germline CDR1 and CDR2 sequences are SGHRS and YFSETQ. Between the trimmed V and J ends, which lost 4 bases and 7 bases, there was a span of 20 bases. The length of the CDR3 is 15 residues. This sequence was found in a girl between 10 and 17 years old with multiple sclerosis. The sequenced sample consisted of blood. The chain joins TRBV5-1 to TRBJ1-1; TRBD1 is a possible D gene (5 bases). As DNA, the CDR3 is TGCGCCAGCAGCATCACGACGGGGAGTGGGGGTGAAGCTTTCTTT. This encodes CASSITTGSGGEAFF.